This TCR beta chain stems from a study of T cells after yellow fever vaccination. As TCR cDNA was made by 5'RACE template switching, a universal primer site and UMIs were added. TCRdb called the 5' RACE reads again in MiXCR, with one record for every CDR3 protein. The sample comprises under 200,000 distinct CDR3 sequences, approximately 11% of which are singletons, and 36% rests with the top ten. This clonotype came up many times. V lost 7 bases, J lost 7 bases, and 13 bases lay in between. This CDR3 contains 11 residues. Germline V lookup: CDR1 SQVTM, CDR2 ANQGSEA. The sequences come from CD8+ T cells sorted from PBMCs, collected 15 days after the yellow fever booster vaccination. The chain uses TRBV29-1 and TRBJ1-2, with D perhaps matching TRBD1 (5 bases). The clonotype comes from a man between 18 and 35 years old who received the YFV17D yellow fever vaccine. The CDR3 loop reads CSARGRGGYTF. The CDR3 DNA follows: TGCAGCGCGCGAGGAAGGGGTGGCTACACCTTC.